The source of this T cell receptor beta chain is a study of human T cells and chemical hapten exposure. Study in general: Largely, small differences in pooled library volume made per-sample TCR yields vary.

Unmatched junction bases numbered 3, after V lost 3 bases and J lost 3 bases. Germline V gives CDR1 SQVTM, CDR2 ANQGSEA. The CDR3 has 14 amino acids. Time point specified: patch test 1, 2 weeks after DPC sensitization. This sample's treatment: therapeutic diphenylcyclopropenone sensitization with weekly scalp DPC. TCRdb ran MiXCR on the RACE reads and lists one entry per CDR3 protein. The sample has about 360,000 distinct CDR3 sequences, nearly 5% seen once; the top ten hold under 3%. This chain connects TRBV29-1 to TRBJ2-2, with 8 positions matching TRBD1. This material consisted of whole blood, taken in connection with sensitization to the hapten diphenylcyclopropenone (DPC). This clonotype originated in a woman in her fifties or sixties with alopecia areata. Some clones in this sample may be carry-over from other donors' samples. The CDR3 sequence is CSVERQGYTGELFF. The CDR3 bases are TGCAGCGTTGAGAGACAGGGGTACACCGGGGAGCTGTTTTTT.